Detailed here is one TCR beta chain. These data are taken from a study of T cell responses to AZD1222 COVID-19 vaccine. Some clones are missing from TCRdb's copy, which holds only in-frame ones; the method was immunoSEQ multiplex PCR. This table has roughly 150,000 clones, approximately 91% appearing once. The clonotype comes from an adult who received the AZD1222 COVID-19 vaccine. The input for sequencing was peripheral blood, taken 28 days after the second AZD1222 dose.

The CDR3 DNA reads as TGTGCCAGCAGCTTCCTGGGCTCACCCCTCCACTTT. Its protein product is CASSFLGSPLHF. V is TRBV5-6 and J is TRBJ1-6; D unclear. CDR3 length: 12 residues. Trimming removed 2 bases at V and 10 bases at J, with 7 bases between. Germline assignment: CDR1 SGHDT and CDR2 YYEEEE. The full variable domain, in which reference TRBV5-6 and TRBJ1-6 provide the parts outside the CDR3, is DAGVTQSPTHLIKTRGQQVTLRCSPKSGHDTVSWYQQALGQGPQFIFQYYEEEERQRGNFPDRFSGHQFPNYSSELNVNALLLGDSALYLCASSFLGSPLHFGNGTRLTVT.